These 24 T cell receptor beta chains share one sample of origin, sequenced in a study of graft-versus-host responses after intestinal transplantation (TCRdb year 2021). The method behind the library was the immunoSEQ multiplex PCR assay. What TCRdb holds here is the immuneACCESS table cut down to in-frame rearrangements. Part of the clones is not present; checked against another copy, under half of the missing clones reflect an unresolved V gene, and the others are unexplained. The sample includes some 39,000 clones, with approximately 89% observed a single time. The ten most abundant clones make up 6% to 7.5% of the sample. Specimen: PBMCs, collected roughly 270 days after transplant. The receptor set was obtained from a human patient who received an intestinal transplant, so some T cells may come from the graft donor.

The table lists this clone with a count of one. The CDR3 DNA follows: TGTGCCAGCAGCTTGGCCGCGACTAGACGAGAGACCCAGTACTTC. Its translation is CASSLAATRRETQYF. The chain joins TRBV5-4 to TRBJ2-5, with D possibly matching TRBD2 (6 bases). Germline CDR1 reads SGHNT; CDR2 reads YYREEE (reference sequence). CDR3 length: 15 residues. V gave up 0 bases and J gave up 4 bases, with 13 bases separating them.

This chain connects TRBV6-6 to TRBJ2-3; 12 positions agree with TRBD2. Germline trimming cut 6 bases from V and 3 bases from J; bases unmatched to any gene: 4. The length of the CDR3 is 15 residues. Germline CDR1 MNHNY, CDR2 SVGAGI (reference sequence). The CDR3 bases are TGTGCCAGCAGCCTAGCGGGGGGGCCGACAGATACGCAGTATTTT. This encodes CASSLAGGPTDTQYF.

The chain carries TRBV13 and TRBJ2-5, with D perhaps assigned TRBD1 or TRBD2 (6 bases each). Germline lookup yields CDR1 PRHDT and CDR2 FYEKMQ (reference sequence). The germline V and J ends were trimmed by 2 bases and 7 bases, with 11 bases remaining between them. CDR3 length: 13 residues. The CDR3 DNA is TGTGCCAGCAGCTTAAGGGGGGCTGGGACCCAGTACTTC. As protein: CASSLRGAGTQYF.

The chain is built from TRBV5-1 and TRBJ2-7, with TRBD2 identical over 7 bases. V dropped 1 base and J dropped 7; count of bases not matched to a gene: 8. CDR3 length equals 14 residues. The V gene's germline CDR1 is SGHRS and CDR2 YFSETQ. The CDR3 sequence: CASSLYGGTGEQYF. The CDR3 DNA sequence: TGCGCCAGCAGCTTGTACGGGGGGACGGGAGAGCAGTACTTC.

This clone was recorded only once. This chain links TRBV6-1 with TRBJ2-7; 7 nucleotides agree with TRBD1. The CDR3 contains 14 residues. CDR1 is MNHNS, CDR2 SASEGT, per germline. Losses at the gene ends were 3 bases for V and 4 bases for J; bases not matched to a gene: 6. CDR3 region: CASSDSGTEYEQYF. CDR3 coding DNA: TGTGCCAGCAGTGACTCCGGGACAGAGTACGAGCAGTACTTC.

This sequence joins TRBV2 and TRBJ2-1; possible D gene TRBD2, 5 bases. This CDR3 is built from 16 residues. Germline CDR1 is SNHLY and CDR2 is FYNNEI. Trimming pared 6 bases from V and 2 bases from J, leaving 17 bases between. CDR3 loop: CASRNGLEIAYNEQFF. In DNA, the CDR3 is TGTGCCAGCAGAAACGGACTGGAAATAGCCTACAATGAGCAGTTCTTC. Drawing the rest from reference TRBV2 and TRBJ2-1, the complete variable domain is EPEVTQTPSHQVTQMGQEVILRCVPISNHLYFYWYRQILGQKVEFLVSFYNNEISEKSEIFDDQFSVERPDGSNFTLKIRSTKLEDSAMYFCASRNGLEIAYNEQFFGPGTRLTVL.

J is TRBJ2-5 and V is TRBV27; D is uncertain. Germline V gene sequence: CDR1 MNHEY, CDR2 SMNVEV (reference sequence). This CDR3 comprises 13 residues. The V end lost 5 bases, the J end lost 2 bases, and 9 bases lay between the germline ends. CDR3 sequence reads: CASSPSPQETQYF. DNA for the CDR3: TGTGCCAGCAGTCCCAGTCCTCAAGAGACCCAGTACTTC.

The J gene is TRBJ2-7, the V gene TRBV10-3; 11 bases map to TRBD2. Germline trimming cut 5 bases from V and 4 bases from J; bases unmatched to any gene: 4. The CDR3 loop spans 14 amino acids. Looked up from germline, CDR1 is ENHRY and CDR2 is SYGVKD. This CDR3 reads CAISPGLAGYEQYF. CDR3 sequence (DNA): TGTGCCATCAGTCCTGGACTAGCGGGTTACGAGCAGTACTTC.

The V call is TRBV30, the J call TRBJ1-6; TRBD1 matches 8 bases. Germline loops: CDR1 GTSNPN, CDR2 SVGIG (reference sequence). The ends lost 0 bases at V and 7 bases at J; junction bases unmatched: 5. The CDR3 runs 15 residues. The chain's CDR3 is CAWSVQGVRNSPLHF. CDR3 nucleotides: TGTGCCTGGAGTGTACAGGGGGTTCGGAATTCACCCCTCCACTTT.

The chain employs TRBV4-3 and TRBJ2-7; D is undetermined. The germline V and J ends were trimmed by 2 bases and 6 bases, with 11 bases remaining between them. CDR1 and CDR2 (germline): LGHNA, YSLEER. The CDR3 is 13 residues long. CDR3 in DNA: TGCGCCAGCAGCCAAAGAGAGGAGCTCGAGCAGTACTTC. Its protein is CASSQREELEQYF.

There are a few counts of this clone. V gene TRBV9 combines with J gene TRBJ2-3; D is perhaps TRBD2 (5 bases). The CDR3 spans 15 residues. From germline, CDR1 is SGDLS and CDR2 YYNGEE. The V gene lost 4 bases and the J gene lost 1 base, with 13 bases spanning the gap. The DNA of the CDR3 is TGTGCCAGCAGCTCAGGACTTCCTGGCACAGATACGCAGTATTTT. It translates to CASSSGLPGTDTQYF.

In this sample, this clone turned up a few times. This sequence joins TRBV19 and TRBJ2-1; 7 bases are shared with TRBD2. Germline loops: CDR1 LNHDA, CDR2 SQIVND (reference sequence). There are 15 residues in the CDR3. Trimming cost V 4 bases and J 0 bases; bases outside gene matches: 3. The CDR3 here is CASSNTGGSYNEQFF. The CDR3, as DNA: TGTGCCAGTAGTAACACGGGAGGCTCCTACAATGAGCAGTTCTTC.

V usage is TRBV7-2 and J usage is TRBJ2-5, with unresolved D. This CDR3 is built from 16 residues. The germline V gene has CDR1 SGHTA and CDR2 FQGNSA. Trimming cost V 2 bases and J 2 bases, with 15 bases left between them. This chain's CDR3 is CASSLNPWSAQETQYF. CDR3 sequence (DNA): TGTGCCAGCAGCTTAAACCCCTGGAGCGCTCAAGAGACCCAGTACTTC.

This chain uses TRBV6-1 with TRBJ2-2; TRBD1 might be the D (6 bases). Germline loops: CDR1 MNHNS, CDR2 SASEGT. Trimming removed 3 bases at V and 5 bases at J, with 7 bases between. The CDR3 runs 13 residues. This chain's CDR3 is CASSDTGTGELFF. CDR3 nucleotide sequence: TGTGCCAGCAGTGATACAGGGACCGGGGAGCTGTTTTTT.

CDR3 amino acids: CASKVDGYTF. In DNA form, the CDR3 reads TGTGCCAGCAAGGTGGATGGCTACACCTTC. V usage is TRBV2 and J usage is TRBJ1-2, with D unclear. This CDR3 comprises 10 residues. Per the germline V gene, CDR1 is SNHLY and CDR2 is FYNNEI. V shed 7 bases and J shed 6 bases, with 6 bases lying between them. Combining the CDR3 with reference TRBV2 and TRBJ1-2 gives the whole variable domain EPEVTQTPSHQVTQMGQEVILRCVPISNHLYFYWYRQILGQKVEFLVSFYNNEISEKSEIFDDQFSVERPDGSNFTLKIRSTKLEDSAMYFCASKVDGYTFGSGTRLTVV.

The CDR3 bases are TGTGCCAGCAGTTGGACAGTTGACAATGAGCAGTTCTTC. Translation gives CASSWTVDNEQFF. The chain is built from TRBV27 and TRBJ2-1; possible D gene TRBD1, 6 bases. Deletions cut 4 bases from V and 5 bases from J, with 9 bases between. The CDR3 runs 13 residues. Germline V gene lookup returns CDR1 MNHEY and CDR2 SMNVEV (reference sequence).

This chain joins TRBV11-3 and TRBJ1-1, with D unclear. Germline values: CDR1 SGHNT, CDR2 YENEEA. The V end was cut by 7 bases, the J end by 1 base, with 10 bases between. There are 13 residues in the CDR3. The CDR3 nucleotides are TGTGCCAGCAAAAACAGAGAGAACACTGAAGCTTTCTTT. Amino acids: CASKNRENTEAFF.

J is TRBJ1-1 and V is TRBV5-5, with a tentative D call TRBD1 (5 bases). The CDR3 is 16 residues long. Looked up from germline, CDR1 is SGHKS and CDR2 is YYEKEE (reference sequence). Between the trimmed V and J ends, which lost 4 bases and 4 bases, there was a span of 20 bases. This CDR3 reads CASSGTTKEWGTEAFF. The CDR3 DNA follows: TGTGCCAGCAGCGGGACGACGAAGGAATGGGGCACTGAAGCTTTCTTT.

The chain joins TRBV4-1 to TRBJ1-3; tentative D call: TRBD1 (5 bases). Germline CDR1 and CDR2: MGHRA and YSYEKL. V was shortened by 2 bases and J by 8 bases, with 13 bases between the two germline ends. The CDR3 is 14 amino acids. The chain's CDR3 is CASSQQQDWDTIYF. The CDR3 nucleotides read TGCGCCAGCAGCCAACAACAGGATTGGGACACCATATATTTT.

This chain joins TRBV7-6 and TRBJ2-5; D may match TRBD1 or TRBD2 (5 bases each). From germline, CDR1 is SGHVS and CDR2 FNYEAQ. V gave up 5 bases and J gave up 4 bases, with 20 bases separating them. This CDR3 region has 16 residues. CDR3 sequence: CASSPRGAQEGETQYF. CDR3 bases: TGTGCCAGCAGCCCGCGAGGGGCCCAAGAAGGAGAGACCCAGTACTTC.

J is TRBJ1-6 and V is TRBV18; 9 bases fit TRBD1. In germline, CDR1 is KGHSH, CDR2 LQKENI. The V gene end was trimmed by 3 bases and the J gene end by 10 bases; junction bases not matched to a gene: 7. CDR3 length equals 15 residues. The CDR3 reads CASSPDRGSGSPLHF. The CDR3 bases are TGTGCCAGCTCACCCGACAGGGGGTCGGGGTCACCCCTCCACTTT.

This clone was observed a few times. This sequence joins TRBV4-1 and TRBJ1-1; 9 bases align to TRBD1. The CDR3 totals 17 residues. V trimming: 4 bases; J trimming: 0 bases; junction bases outside the gene matches: 9. The germline V gene has CDR1 MGHRA and CDR2 YSYEKL. The CDR3 spells CASSLSGTGKMNTEAFF. CDR3 coding DNA: TGCGCCAGCAGCCTGTCCGGGACAGGGAAAATGAACACTGAAGCTTTCTTT.

In regard to this clone: Other DNA sequences in this specimen translate into the identical CDR3. DNA for the CDR3: TGTGCCAGCAGCAAAAGACAGGGGTTAGACTATGGCTACACCTTC. It encodes CASSKRQGLDYGYTF. This chain joins TRBV21-1 and TRBJ1-2; the DNA was not compared with TRBD1, the D call given in the table. TRBV21-1 is shown as a pseudogene. This CDR3 has 15 amino acids.

This chain uses TRBV5-6 with TRBJ1-1, with no clear D. Trimming removed 3 bases at V and 5 bases at J, with 17 bases between. CDR1 and CDR2 from the germline V gene are SGHDT and YYEEEE. The CDR3 runs 15 residues. This CDR3 reads CASSYPVGRRTEAFF. The CDR3 nucleotides read TGTGCCAGCAGCTACCCTGTGGGCAGGAGGACTGAAGCTTTCTTT.